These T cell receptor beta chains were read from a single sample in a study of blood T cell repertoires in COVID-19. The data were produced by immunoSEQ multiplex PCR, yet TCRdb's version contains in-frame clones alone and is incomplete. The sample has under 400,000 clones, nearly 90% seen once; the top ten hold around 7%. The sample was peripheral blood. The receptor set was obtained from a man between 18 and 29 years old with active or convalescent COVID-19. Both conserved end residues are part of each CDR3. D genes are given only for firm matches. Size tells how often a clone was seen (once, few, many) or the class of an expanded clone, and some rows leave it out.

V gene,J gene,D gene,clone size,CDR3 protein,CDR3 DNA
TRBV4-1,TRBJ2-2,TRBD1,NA,CASSQIFRGRLFF,TGCGCCAGCAGCCAGATCTTCAGGGGGCGGCTGTTTTTT
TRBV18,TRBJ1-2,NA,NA,CASSPPGGGYGYTF,TGTGCCAGCTCACCCCCCGGGGGGGGTTATGGCTACACCTTC
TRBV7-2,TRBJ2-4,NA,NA,CASTQSNIQYF,TGTGCCAGCACCCAATCCAACATTCAGTACTTC
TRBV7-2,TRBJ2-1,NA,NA,CASSLGTEYNEQFF,TGTGCCAGCAGCTTAGGGACAGAGTACAATGAGCAGTTCTTC
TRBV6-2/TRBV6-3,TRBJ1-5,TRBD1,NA,CASSSPNRGLSNQPQHF,TGTGCCAGCAGTTCTCCAAACAGGGGGCTCAGCAATCAGCCCCAGCATTTT
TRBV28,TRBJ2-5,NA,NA,CASSSRETQYF,TGTGCCAGCAGTTCTCGGGAGACCCAGTACTTC
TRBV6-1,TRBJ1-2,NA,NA,CASSERGASYTF,TGTGCCAGCAGTGAACGCGGAGCAAGCTACACCTTC
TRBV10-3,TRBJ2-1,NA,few,CAISEPASEPNNEQFF,TGTGCCATCAGTGAGCCTGCTAGCGAGCCCAACAATGAGCAGTTCTTC
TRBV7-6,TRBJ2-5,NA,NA,CASSLVQGIIETQYF,TGTGCCAGCAGCTTAGTCCAGGGGATAATCGAGACCCAGTACTTC
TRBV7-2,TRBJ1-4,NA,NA,CASSPIWRLTNEKLFF,TGTGCCAGCAGCCCCATTTGGCGACTAACTAATGAAAAACTGTTTTTT